This TCR beta chain is drawn from a study of cytomegalovirus exposure and HLA in healthy donors listed by TCRdb under 2017. At the level of the whole study: According to an earlier analysis of several hundred of the donors, about 179 million T cells yielded some 110 million unique TCR beta sequences and 250 to 350 Gb of sequence data. Donor age, sex, ethnicity and CMV serostatus were collected together with the repertoire data. Across under 500 genotyped donors of the cohort, an average of about 200,000 unique TCR beta nucleotide sequences per donor were sequenced, and approximately 19% of those sequences were non-productive. Typing coverage varied by locus: roughly 620-630 donors for A, B, C, DRB1 and DQB1; roughly 520 for DQA1; around 570 for DPA1; fewer than 480 for DPB1. High-throughput TCR immunosequencing, statistical association of individual TCRs with disease status, and machine learning were combined to predict cytomegalovirus infection status. About 310 gigabases of sequencing data and 80 million or so unique TCR sequences were included in an early release covering several hundred HLA-typed donors. A later genetic analysis used genome-wide SNP genotypes for about 60% of the roughly 700 donors, treating that subset as a discovery cohort. A later analysis re-analyzed previously published TCR beta repertoires from about 730 donors and added high-resolution HLA genotyping to study TCR occurrence patterns. Among the approximately 400 genotyped donors, under 90% belonged to the genetic ancestry cluster associated with self-reported Caucasian donors. All discovery cohort repertoires had been generated on a single sequencing platform. A few DR-DQ haplotypes were handled as single units for association and clustering because linkage in the cohort was strong. Along with the roughly 670-subject first cohort, a separate validation cohort of over a hundred different subjects was used. The study profiled the T cell repertoires of under 850 subjects by immunosequencing and related them to cytomegalovirus serostatus. In the later analysis, no new phenotypic data were used to find candidate immune exposures; instead, reliance was placed on TCR beta sequences and their occurrence across donors. In an earlier analysis of roughly 600 of the donors, high-throughput TCR beta sequencing was used to judge whether each TCR beta V gene segment behaved as functional or pseudogenic. HLA typing included class I and class II loci at four-digit resolution. The study was designed to test whether signatures of past pathogen exposure could be identified by cataloging public T cell receptors.

The cohort was made up of 500 to 800 healthy bone marrow donors. All cohort members were sampled while nominally healthy, although unrecorded immune exposures were likely present. The donor tested CMV seronegative and was one of the 352 seronegative cohort members. Each donor provided a peripheral blood sample, and peripheral blood mononuclear cells were used for TCR beta sequencing. The Qiagen DNeasy Blood Extraction Kit was used to extract genomic DNA from the blood cell samples. Trimmed from V: 4 bases; trimmed from J: 1 base; junction bases lacking a gene match: 7. From cysteine to phenylalanine, the CDR3 is 17 amino acids long. The entry retains the CDR3 DNA only, 51 bases that are in frame from base 1. The germline V gene sets CDR1 to SGHRS and CDR2 to YFSETQ. The investigation overall reported the following: A cluster of highly shared sequence variants was judged likely to represent a technical artifact of the sequencing pipeline. Some IMGT-functional V segments, including TRBV6-2 and TRBV6-3, could not be distinguished by the 87-base-pair reads and were therefore excluded. This cohort had only TCR beta chains sequenced, and the lack of alpha or paired-chain data limited which features could be detected. Cytomegalovirus status was reported to be diagnosed by the classifier with high specificity and sensitivity in both the original and validation cohorts. Assigning TCR associations to individual alleles was difficult when HLA alleles, especially DR and DQ, strongly co-occurred. Most CMV-associated TCR beta chains appeared to be HLA-restricted in a later analysis, and the HLA associations seemed to be driven largely by CMV exposure. In a later analysis, several top co-occurrence clusters were reported to appear linked to parvovirus B19, influenza, CMV and Epstein-Barr virus. Fewer than 20 rarely observed V segments, including chromosome 9 orphons, were excluded from the earlier analysis of a few hundred of the donors because counts were too low. Sequencing depth was assumed to be roughly uniform across donors in the presence/absence analyses, though that assumption may not hold. The only immune exposure information available for the cohort was CMV serostatus. A later genetic analysis reported fewer N-insertions in productive TCRs among donors in an Asian-associated ancestry cluster than the approximately 670-donor mean. In a later genetic analysis, a missense DCLRE1C variant was associated with V-gene and J-gene trimming of TCR beta chains, and the association was replicated in an independent cohort. In vitro tests confirmed that a few of the cytomegalovirus-associated TCR beta chains recognize cytomegalovirus antigens. Linkage disequilibrium might explain the correlated functional status among segregating V segments, but an unknown experimental factor could not be ruled out. Specific HLA alleles were associated with 16,951 TCR beta sequences at a false discovery rate of 0.05 in a later analysis. Broadly in line with IMGT annotations, most TCR beta V segments showed up in productive rearrangements about 87% or about 30% of the time in an earlier analysis of under 700 of the donors. A further reported finding was that TCR beta sequences accurately predicted the HLA-A and HLA-B alleles for most subjects in the first cohort. In a later analysis, TCR association rates were found to vary across HLA loci, with the most associated TCRs seen for DRB1 alleles and the fewest for HLA-C alleles. A total of some 180 TCR beta chains were listed by the study as associated with cytomegalovirus. The authors suggested that the approach could potentially be extended to other disease states and immunological phenotypes. Across donors, most TCR sequences were observed very rarely, whereas some public TCRs were present in many individuals. HLA typing was unavailable for some donors at each locus, so association tests used only the typed subset. In a later analysis, HLA-associated TCR beta chains were found to be more clonally expanded and to have lower generation probabilities than equally common non-associated chains.

Concerning this clone: Its target antigen remains unknown. The input lacks base qualities; no much larger clone sits a single base away.

The library was prepared using the immunoSEQ multiplex PCR assay. The multiplex PCR relied on a mix of 60 forward primers for TCR Vbeta segments and 13 reverse primers for TCR Jbeta segments. The CDR3 region of rearranged TCR beta genes was amplified from genomic DNA by a multiplex PCR assay. Amplified TCR beta libraries were sequenced as 87-base-pair reads on the Illumina HiSeq System. For the original study's pipeline: Across the 640 or so repertoires, a later analysis counted 80 million or so unique TCR beta chains, 9.5 million to 12 million of which were shared by at least two donors. A nearest-neighbor algorithm error-corrected the raw reads and collapsed the reads into unique sequences, merging closely related sequences to remove PCR and sequencing errors. To assign V, D and J gene segments, CDR3 sequences were aligned to IMGT reference sequences. Each retained sequence needed at least a six-nucleotide match to both a V gene segment and a J gene segment. A rearrangement was called productive if the CDR3 had no stop codons and remained in frame with V and J, and every other rearrangement was called non-productive. CDR3 was defined according to IMGT convention as the region running from the second conserved V-encoded cysteine to the conserved J-encoded phenylalanine. In an earlier analysis of just under 600 of the donors, sequences lacking an unambiguous match to a single V gene segment were excluded. In an earlier analysis of several hundred of the donors, V segments were called functional above 56.7% productive rearrangements and were called segregating when the between-donor standard deviation exceeded 5%. A statistical classification framework was developed to diagnose cytomegalovirus status using the catalog of TCR beta chain sequences. V and J gene assignment, in a later analysis, came from comparing TCR nucleotide sequences with IMGT/GENE-DB human TR gene sequences. A later analysis assigned CDR3 sequences and most-parsimonious VDJ recombination scenarios with the TCRdist pipeline. A later analysis defined each TCR beta chain by its CDR3 amino acid sequence plus V-gene family, and excluded reads lacking a unique V-gene family. In a later analysis, approximately 590 highly shared, low-generation-probability nucleotide sequences were removed to address suspected cross-contamination and a sequencing artifact. In a later analysis, a clonal expansion index for each public chain was calculated from normalized within-repertoire ranks of inferred template counts. A later analysis computed generation probabilities with a VDJ recombination model fitted to out-of-frame rearrangements, and checked the results against IGoR. Hypergeometric tests were used in a later analysis to score TCR-TCR, TCR-HLA and TCR-CMV co-occurrence, with a repertoire-size bias correction applied to the TCR pairs. A later analysis estimated false discovery rates by permuting HLA or CMV assignments 20 times. In a later analysis, co-occurring TCRs were grouped with DBSCAN, and TCRdist sequence similarity was added when clustering was performed within HLA-allele-positive subsets. Repertoires with fewer than 30,000 or more than 120,000 public chains, plus five repertoires with anomalous nucleotide sharing, were excluded from co-occurrence clustering. TCRdb holds this immuneACCESS table with in-frame rearrangements only. Some clones are missing; in checked studies, unresolved V genes explain under half, and the rest has no known cause. D and trimming were read from the DNA, whereas the V and J calls and clone size are those reported in that table. The sample table lists 210,000 or so clones, under 80% of them with a count of one. 0.2% to 0.25% of the sample belongs to the ten largest clones.

Input material: PBMCs. The V and J genes are TRBV5-1 and TRBJ2-5; 13 central nucleotides agree with TRBD2. The TCR originated in a girl aged 2 to 9 in good health and CMV-seronegative. The CDR3 region reads CASSNPGTSGAQETQYF. The DNA sequence reads TGCGCCAGCAGCAATCCCGGGACTAGCGGGGCCCAAGAGACCCAGTACTTC.